Described below is a single TCR beta chain sequence and its context. Its antigen remains unidentified. This CDR3 has 13 amino acids. Trimming pared 2 bases from V and 5 bases from J, leaving 10 bases between. Germline V gene lookup returns CDR1 MNHNY and CDR2 SVGAGI (reference sequence). This entry comes from a study of shared clonotypes between healthy human individuals. Study findings and constraints: A generally larger estimated richness was seen in naive subsets than in memory subsets. Sequencing depth was a factor that was expected to affect clonotype sharing among donors.

As defined, naive CD8 cells were CD45RO-negative and positively selected for CCR7, with terminally differentiated effector memory CD45RA+ cells excluded. Donors, healthy HIV-negative adults, lacked recent acute infections or vaccinations. Generated by immunoSEQ multiplex PCR, the TCRdb table keeps only in-frame clones and is missing some. The sample has about 2.2 million clones; about 92% are singletons. Input material: naive CD8+ T cells from PBMCs. This clonotype was sampled from a man younger than 30 in good health. Some clones in this sample may be carry-over from other donors' samples. J is TRBJ2-7 and V is TRBV6-6; tentatively, D is TRBD1 (5 bases). The chain's CDR3 is CASSYQGSHEQYF. For the CDR3, the DNA is TGTGCCAGCAGTTACCAGGGTTCCCACGAGCAGTACTTC.